This T cell receptor beta chain was sequenced during a study of blood T cells in healthy people across ages. This CDR3 region has 18 residues. Per the germline V gene, CDR1 is MNHNS and CDR2 is SASEGT. V lost 2 bases to trimming and J lost 0 bases, with 14 bases between them. The study's findings and limits: A roughly linear fall in TCR beta diversity per million T cells was seen with increasing age. Unknown CMV status may confound age-related changes in expanded clones.

Using a J-beta primer mix together with a sample-barcoded 5' primer, a second PCR was run for about 6 to 12 cycles. Template switching added a 12-random-nucleotide identifier to every cDNA molecule. Each CDR3 protein is one row after TCRdb ran MiXCR on the 5' RACE reads. The sample carries about 400,000 distinct CDR3 sequences, roughly half recorded once. This clonotype was picked up a small number of times. Its specificity is unknown. The sample consisted of blood. This chain joins TRBV6-1 and TRBJ1-6, with D tentatively TRBD1 (5 bases). The TCR was taken from a man aged 55 to 69 in good health. The DNA for the CDR3 is TGTGCCAGCAGTGAATGGGGCAGCTTGAGCTCCTATAATTCACCCCTCCACTTT. Its translation: CASSEWGSLSSYNSPLHF.